The T cell receptor beta chain described here comes from a study of long-term antiretroviral therapy in people with HIV (dated by TCRdb to between 2020 and 2023). Broadly, across the study: The earliest samples were collected roughly a decade before the 2015 WHO recommendation for immediate ART, at a time when ART was usually postponed until CD4 counts fell. A total of 150 to 200 cryopreserved PBMC samples came from roughly 30 adults with confirmed HIV infection and were collected serially over a mean of approximately six years (range 1-12). Eleven of the 30 participants with HIV were female. No cross-contamination during QIAcube processing was seen in test extractions of a monoclonal T-cell line run alongside around 31 polyclonal samples. This retrospective serial study examined whether starting ART and sustained HIV suppression were associated with changes in the composition and diversity of the TRB repertoire in peripheral blood. Here is what the overall study found, with its caveats: Starting ART was linked to a significant rise in TRB diversity, yet even with long-term ART the diversity remained significantly lower than in transplant donor controls. Inferences about post-ART repertoire changes are limited because no data were available on ART adherence, viral resistance or therapy changes. Because PBMC availability was limited, only the TCR beta chain was sequenced, with no alpha chain pairing. Compared with controls, HIV repertoires had narrower CDR3 length ranges, and the network structure pointed to an antigen-experienced repertoire that shifted only slightly toward naive after ART. The samples span the years 2004 to 2017, and the ART regimens used may be less effective than current regimens. Expanded TRB clones identified before ART initiation dominated the repertoire across all time points, though the dominance fluctuated and decreased in many PLHIV after ART. Because pre-ART samples had limited cell numbers, profiling was done on unsorted PBMC rather than on sorted CD4+ and CD8+ T cells.

A remark on this clone: Which antigen it targets is not known. The sample holds no much larger clone one base away, and base qualities are not on file.

The immunoSEQ hsTCRB v3.0 assay was used at survey level resolution to sequence the TRB variable region. The target sequencing depth for TRB was about 40,000-50,000 T-cell genomes per sample. Pooled TRB libraries were sequenced on an Illumina MiSeq with a v3 150-cycle kit. In the original analysis: Analysis of repertoires was carried out in R inside a reproducible Nextflow workflow spanning QC, data transformation and analysis. LymphoSeq2, an R package for exploring AIRR-Seq data, was used to implement the custom analyses. A few samples that produced fewer than 5000 total TRB sequences were removed, so under 200 HIV repertoires were analyzed. Among the approximately 190 retained HIV repertoires, 55 to 65 were collected before ART initiation and 120 to 140 after ART initiation. Repertoires were downsampled to 5000 TRB nucleotide sequences, with summary statistics averaged over 100 downsampling iterations. TRB sequences were retained for analysis only if CDR3 regions of at least seven amino acids were present. A Shannon entropy-derived clonality score and the Gini coefficient were used to measure diversity. In repertoire networks, the top 5000 CDR3 amino acid sequences were linked whenever an edit distance of one separated two sequences. Antigen specificity groups and MHC restriction were predicted for TRB CDR3 amino acid sequences with GLIPH2. Known CMV, EBV, HIV or tissue antigen associations were flagged by matching CDR3 amino acid sequences against VDJdb and McPAS-TCR. Pre-ART, post-ART and control groups were compared with Wilcoxon signed-rank tests and Holm-Bonferroni correction. Not all clones reach the TCRdb copy of this immuneACCESS table, which keeps in-frame sequences only. Checked studies attribute under half of the gap to unresolved V genes and leave the rest unexplained. The V and J calls and clone size are taken from that table; D and trimming were inferred from the DNA. The sample includes about 17,000 clones, with about 91% observed a single time. The ten largest clones take up about 9% of the sample.

To be included, a participant needed at least one PBMC sample from before ART initiation plus at least two post-ART samples. All participants with HIV were treated in the United States of America. Before DNA extraction, cryopreserved samples of about 0.95-11 million PBMC were thawed and then washed. At the time of the earliest PBMC sample, participants with HIV were aged between roughly 20 and 55 years. Per participant, PBMC samples came from 1-4 timepoints prior to ART initiation and 2-8 timepoints following ART initiation, for a median of 7 samples. Serial HIV viral load, CD4+ T-cell count, ART history and demographic data were obtained for every participant. Genomic DNA was extracted from unsorted PBMC with a Qiagen kit on a QIAcube, with processing performed in batches of 12 samples. The CDR3 sequence holds 11 residues, the cysteine and phenylalanine included. The retained sequence is limited to the CDR3, 33 bases, with the frame set at the first base. V drops 2 bases and J drops 9 bases, leaving 8 bases in between. The germline V gene specifies SGHRS as CDR1 and YFSETQ as CDR2.

The sample in question was unsorted PBMCs, obtained 0.3 years after starting antiretroviral therapy. This chain joins TRBV5-1 to TRBJ1-1; TRBD1 is a weak D gene call, 5 bases matching. This receptor was identified in a man aged 55 to 69 with HIV. The CDR3 in this case is CASSFDSKAFF. The nucleotide sequence reads as follows: TGCGCCAGCAGCTTCGACAGCAAAGCTTTCTTT.